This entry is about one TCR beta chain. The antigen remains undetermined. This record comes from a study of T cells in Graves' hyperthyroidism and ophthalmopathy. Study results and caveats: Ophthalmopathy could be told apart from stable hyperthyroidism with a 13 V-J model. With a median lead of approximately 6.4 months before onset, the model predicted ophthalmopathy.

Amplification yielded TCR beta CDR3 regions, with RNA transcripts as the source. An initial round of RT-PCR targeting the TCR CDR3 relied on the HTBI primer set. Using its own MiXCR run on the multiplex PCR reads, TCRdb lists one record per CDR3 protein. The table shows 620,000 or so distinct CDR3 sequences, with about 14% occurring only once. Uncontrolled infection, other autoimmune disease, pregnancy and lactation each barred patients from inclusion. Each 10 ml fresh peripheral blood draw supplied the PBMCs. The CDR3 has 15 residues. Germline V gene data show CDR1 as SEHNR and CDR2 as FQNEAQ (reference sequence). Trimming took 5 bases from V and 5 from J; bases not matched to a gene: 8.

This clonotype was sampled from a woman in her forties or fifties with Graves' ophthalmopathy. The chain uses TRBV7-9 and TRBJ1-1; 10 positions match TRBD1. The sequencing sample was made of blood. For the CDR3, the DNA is TGTGCCAGCAGCGAAAGACAGGGGGCATCAACTGAAGCTTTCTTT. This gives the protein CASSERQGASTEAFF.